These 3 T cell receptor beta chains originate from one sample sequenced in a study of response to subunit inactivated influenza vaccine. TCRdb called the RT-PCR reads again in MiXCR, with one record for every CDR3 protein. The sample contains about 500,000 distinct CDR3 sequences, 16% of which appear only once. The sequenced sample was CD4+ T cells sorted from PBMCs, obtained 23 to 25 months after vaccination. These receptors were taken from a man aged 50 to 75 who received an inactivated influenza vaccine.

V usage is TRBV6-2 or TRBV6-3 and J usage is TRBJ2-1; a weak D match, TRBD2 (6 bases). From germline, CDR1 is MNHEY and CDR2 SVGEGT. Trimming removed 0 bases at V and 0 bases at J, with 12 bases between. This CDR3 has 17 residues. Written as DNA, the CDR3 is TGTGCCAGCAGTTACTCGATAGCGGCACTCTCCTACAATGAGCAGTTCTTC. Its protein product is CASSYSIAALSYNEQFF.

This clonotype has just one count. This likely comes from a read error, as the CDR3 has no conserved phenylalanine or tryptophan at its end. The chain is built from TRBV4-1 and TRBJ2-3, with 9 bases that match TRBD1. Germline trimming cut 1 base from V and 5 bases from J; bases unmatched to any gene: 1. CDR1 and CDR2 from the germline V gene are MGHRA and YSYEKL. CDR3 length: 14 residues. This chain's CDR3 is CASSQGQGEDTQYS. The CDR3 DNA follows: TGCGCCAGCAGCCAAGGACAGGGGGAAGATACGCAGTATTCT.

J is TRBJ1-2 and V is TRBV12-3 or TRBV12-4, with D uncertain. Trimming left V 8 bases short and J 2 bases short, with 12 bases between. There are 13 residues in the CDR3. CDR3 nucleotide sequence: TGTGCCAGCGCCCGTAGCAGGAACTATGGCTACACCTTC. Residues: CASARSRNYGYTF.